This section outlines one TCR beta chain sequence together with its context. This CDR3 region has 15 residues. Germline V gene lookup returns CDR1 MNHNS and CDR2 SASEGT. V was clipped by 1 base and J by 4 bases, with 11 bases between them. The data are from a study of PD-L1 blockade in urothelial cancer. Study at large: Blood was evaluated 3 weeks (second dose) and 6 weeks after therapy began. The median number of T cells present in blood samples was some 140,000.

Sample time point: pretreatment peripheral blood. Synthetic TCR analog templates were added to each PCR reaction. Here immunoSEQ multiplex PCR was the method, and the copy in TCRdb shows in-frame clones only, minus some. The data contain around 92,000 clones, about 89% of them singletons. This specimen was PBMCs, taken around atezolizumab (anti-PD-L1) treatment. The source is an elderly woman with urothelial cancer. V gene TRBV6-1 combines with J gene TRBJ2-1, with TRBD2 as a possible D gene (6 bases). The CDR3 reads CASSEGRERYNEQFF. CDR3 nucleotide sequence: TGTGCCAGCAGTGAAGGCCGGGAGCGATACAATGAGCAGTTCTTC.